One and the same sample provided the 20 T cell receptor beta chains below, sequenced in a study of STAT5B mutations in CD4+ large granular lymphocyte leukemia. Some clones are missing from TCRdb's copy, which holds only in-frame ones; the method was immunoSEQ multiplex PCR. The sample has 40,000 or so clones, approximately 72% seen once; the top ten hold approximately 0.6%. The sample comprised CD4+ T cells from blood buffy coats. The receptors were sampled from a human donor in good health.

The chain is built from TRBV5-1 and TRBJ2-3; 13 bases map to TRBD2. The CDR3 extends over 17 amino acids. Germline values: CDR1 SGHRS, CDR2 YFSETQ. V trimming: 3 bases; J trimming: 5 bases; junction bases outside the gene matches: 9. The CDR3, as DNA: TGCGCCAGCAGCTGGGTGACTAGCGGGGGGCCTGGAGATACGCAGTATTTT. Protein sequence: CASSWVTSGGPGDTQYF.

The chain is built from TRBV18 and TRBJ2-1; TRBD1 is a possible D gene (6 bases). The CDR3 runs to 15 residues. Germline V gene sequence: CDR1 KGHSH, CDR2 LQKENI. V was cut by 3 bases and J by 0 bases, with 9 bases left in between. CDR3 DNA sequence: TGTGCCAGCTCACCTCGGGACATCTCCTACAATGAGCAGTTCTTC. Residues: CASSPRDISYNEQFF.

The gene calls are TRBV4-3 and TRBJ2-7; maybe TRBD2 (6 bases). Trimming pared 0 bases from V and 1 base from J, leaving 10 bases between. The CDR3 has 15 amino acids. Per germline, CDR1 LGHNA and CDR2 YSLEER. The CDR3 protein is CASSQDAGSSYEQYF. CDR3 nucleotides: TGCGCCAGCAGCCAAGATGCGGGGTCTTCCTACGAGCAGTACTTC.

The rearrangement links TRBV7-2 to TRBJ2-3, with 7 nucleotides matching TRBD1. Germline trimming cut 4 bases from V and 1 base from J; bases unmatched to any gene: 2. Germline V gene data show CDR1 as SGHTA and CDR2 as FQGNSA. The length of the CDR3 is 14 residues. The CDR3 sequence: CASSSDRGTDTQYF. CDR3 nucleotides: TGTGCCAGCAGCTCCGACAGGGGCACAGATACGCAGTATTTT.

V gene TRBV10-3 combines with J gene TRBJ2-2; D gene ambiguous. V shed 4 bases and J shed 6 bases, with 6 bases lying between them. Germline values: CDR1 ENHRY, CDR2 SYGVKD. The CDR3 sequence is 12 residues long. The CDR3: CAISVAAGELFF. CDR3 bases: TGTGCCATCAGTGTAGCCGCCGGGGAGCTGTTTTTT.

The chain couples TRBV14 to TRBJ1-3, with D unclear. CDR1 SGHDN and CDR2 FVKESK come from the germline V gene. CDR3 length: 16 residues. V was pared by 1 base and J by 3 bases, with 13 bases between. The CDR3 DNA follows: TGTGCCAGCAGCCAAGGGTTCGTCGGATTTGGAAACACCATATATTTT. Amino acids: CASSQGFVGFGNTIYF.

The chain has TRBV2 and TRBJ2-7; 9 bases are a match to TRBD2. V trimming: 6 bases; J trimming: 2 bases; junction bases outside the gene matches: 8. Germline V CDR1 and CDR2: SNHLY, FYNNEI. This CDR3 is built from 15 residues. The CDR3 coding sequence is TGTGCCAGCAGCCCCCTAGCGGGAACTCCCTACGAGCAGTACTTC. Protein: CASSPLAGTPYEQYF.

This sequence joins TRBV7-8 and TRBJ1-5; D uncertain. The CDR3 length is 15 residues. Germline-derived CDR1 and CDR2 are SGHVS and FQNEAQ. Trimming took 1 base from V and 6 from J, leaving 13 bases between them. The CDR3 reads CASSLVRARGQPQHF. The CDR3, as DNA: TGTGCCAGCAGCTTAGTTAGGGCGCGAGGTCAGCCCCAGCATTTT.

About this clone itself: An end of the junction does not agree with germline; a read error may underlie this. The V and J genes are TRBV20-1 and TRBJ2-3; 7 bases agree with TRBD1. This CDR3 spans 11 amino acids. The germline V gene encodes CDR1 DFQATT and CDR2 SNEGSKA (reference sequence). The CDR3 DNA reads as TGCAGGGCTACGACAGGGGATACGCAGTATTTT. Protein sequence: CRATTGDTQYF.

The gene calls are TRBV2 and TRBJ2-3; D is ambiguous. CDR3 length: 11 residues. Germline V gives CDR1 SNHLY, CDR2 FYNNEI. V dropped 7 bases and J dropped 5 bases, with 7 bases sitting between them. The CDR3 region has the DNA TGTGCCAGCATGGTCCTAGATACGCAGTATTTT. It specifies CASMVLDTQYF. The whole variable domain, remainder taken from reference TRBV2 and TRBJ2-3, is EPEVTQTPSHQVTQMGQEVILRCVPISNHLYFYWYRQILGQKVEFLVSFYNNEISEKSEIFDDQFSVERPDGSNFTLKIRSTKLEDSAMYFCASMVLDTQYFGPGTRLTVL.

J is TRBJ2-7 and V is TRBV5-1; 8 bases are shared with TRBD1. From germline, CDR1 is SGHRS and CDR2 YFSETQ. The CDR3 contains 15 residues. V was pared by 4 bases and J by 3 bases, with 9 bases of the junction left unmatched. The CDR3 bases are TGCGCCAGCAGCGTCACCGGACAGGGTAACTACGAGCAGTACTTC. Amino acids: CASSVTGQGNYEQYF.

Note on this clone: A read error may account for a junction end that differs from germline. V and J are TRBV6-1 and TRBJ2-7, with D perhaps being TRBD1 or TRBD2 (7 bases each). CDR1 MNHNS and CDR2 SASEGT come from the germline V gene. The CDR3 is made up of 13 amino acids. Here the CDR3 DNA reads TGTGCCAGCTGTGAGCGGGACAGCTACGAGCAGTACTTC. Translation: CASCERDSYEQYF.

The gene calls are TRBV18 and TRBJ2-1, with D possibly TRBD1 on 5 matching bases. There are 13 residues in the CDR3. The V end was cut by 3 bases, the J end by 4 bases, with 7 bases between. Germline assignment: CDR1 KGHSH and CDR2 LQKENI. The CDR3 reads CASSPDRYNEQFF. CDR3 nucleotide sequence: TGTGCCAGCTCACCCGACAGATACAATGAGCAGTTCTTC.

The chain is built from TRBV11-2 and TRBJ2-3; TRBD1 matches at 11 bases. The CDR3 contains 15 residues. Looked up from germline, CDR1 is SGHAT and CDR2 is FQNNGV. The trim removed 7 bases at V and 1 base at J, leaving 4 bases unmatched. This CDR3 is CASNLGQGGTDTQYF. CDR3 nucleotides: TGTGCCAGCAACTTGGGACAGGGGGGCACAGATACGCAGTATTTT.

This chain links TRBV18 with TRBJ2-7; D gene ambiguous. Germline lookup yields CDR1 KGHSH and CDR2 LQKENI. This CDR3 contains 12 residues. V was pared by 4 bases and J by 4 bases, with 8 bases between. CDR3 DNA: TGTGCCAGCTCACTGGACGGGTACGAGCAGTACTTC. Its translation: CASSLDGYEQYF.

CDR3 loop: CASSLAQDGGMNTEAFF. The CDR3 nucleotides read TGTGCCAGCAGCTTAGCACAGGATGGGGGCATGAACACTGAAGCTTTCTTT. This chain joins TRBV7-9 and TRBJ1-1, with TRBD1 as a possible D gene (6 bases). This CDR3 has 17 amino acids. Trimming shortened V by 0 bases and J by 0 bases, and 14 bases separated the two germline ends. Germline CDR1 reads SEHNR; CDR2 reads FQNEAQ (reference sequence). Filled out from reference TRBV7-9 and TRBJ1-1, the complete variable domain reads DTGVSQNPRHKITKRGQNVTFRCDPISEHNRLYWYRQTLGQGPEFLTYFQNEAQLEKSRLLSDRFSAERPKGSFSTLEIQRTEQGDSAMYLCASSLAQDGGMNTEAFFGQGTRLTVV.

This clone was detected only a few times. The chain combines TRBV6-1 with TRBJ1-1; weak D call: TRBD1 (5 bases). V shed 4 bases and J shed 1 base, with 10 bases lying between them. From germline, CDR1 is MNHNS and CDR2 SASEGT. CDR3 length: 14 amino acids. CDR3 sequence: CASSGDGQNTEAFF. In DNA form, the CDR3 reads TGTGCCAGCAGTGGGGACGGGCAGAACACTGAAGCTTTCTTT.

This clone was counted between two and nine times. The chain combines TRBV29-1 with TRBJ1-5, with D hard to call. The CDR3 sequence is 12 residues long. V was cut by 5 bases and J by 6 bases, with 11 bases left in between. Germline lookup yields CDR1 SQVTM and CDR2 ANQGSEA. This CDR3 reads CSVRAIGQPQHF. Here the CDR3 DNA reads TGCAGCGTTAGGGCGATCGGTCAGCCCCAGCATTTT. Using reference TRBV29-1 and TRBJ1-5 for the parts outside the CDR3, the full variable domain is SAVISQKPSRDICQRGTSLTIQCQVDSQVTMMFWYRQQPGQSLTLIATANQGSEATYESGFVIDKFPISRPNLTFSTLTVSNMSPEDSSIYLCSVRAIGQPQHFGDGTRLSIL.

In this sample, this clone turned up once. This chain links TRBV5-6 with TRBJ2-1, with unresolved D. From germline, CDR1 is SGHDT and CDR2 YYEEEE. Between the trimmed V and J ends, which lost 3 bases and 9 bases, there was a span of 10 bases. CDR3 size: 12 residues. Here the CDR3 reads CASSSIHSEQFF. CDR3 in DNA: TGTGCCAGCAGCTCTATCCACAGTGAGCAGTTCTTC.

CDR3 loop: CASSLIAGTETQYF. The CDR3 nucleotides are TGTGCCAGCAGCTTAATAGCAGGGACGGAGACCCAGTACTTC. The chain links TRBV7-6 to TRBJ2-5; either TRBD1 or TRBD2 may fit D (5 bases each). V lost 2 bases and J lost 5, with 12 bases in between. This CDR3 has 14 residues. CDR1 SGHVS and CDR2 FNYEAQ come from the germline V gene. Full variable domain (remainder filled in from reference TRBV7-6 and TRBJ2-5): GAGVSQSPRYKVTKRGQDVALRCDPISGHVSLYWYRQALGQGPEFLTYFNYEAQQDKSGLPNDRFSAERPEGSISTLTIQRTEQRDSAMYRCASSLIAGTETQYFGPGTRLLVL.